This T cell receptor beta chain was captured in a study of cytomegalovirus exposure and HLA in healthy donors. This clone was detected a few times. Its antigen is as yet unknown. Broader study findings: An analysis that was carried out later associated 16,951 TCR beta sequences with HLA alleles at 0.05 false discovery rate. Among TCR beta chains, those listed as cytomegalovirus-associated numbered about 160. Further analysis, carried out later, found HLA-associated TCR beta chains more clonally expanded than equally common other chains. The only immune exposure information that was available was CMV serostatus.

Germline V gene lookup returns CDR1 MNHNY and CDR2 SVGAGI (reference sequence). The CDR3 extends over 13 amino acids. V was trimmed by 5 bases and J by 6 bases, leaving 13 bases between them. The PCR made use of 60 Vbeta and 13 Jbeta primers. The assay was immunoSEQ multiplex PCR, and TCRdb's table has in-frame clones only and misses some. The profile shows 110,000 to 150,000 clones, 78% of them singletons. The chain carries TRBV6-6 and TRBJ1-2; unclear D gene. The origin of this receptor is a male donor in good health and CMV-seronegative. Sequencing was done on a sample of PBMCs. CDR3 DNA: TGTGCCAGCAGTCCGCTCCTGAGGGATGGCTACACCTTC. The encoded protein is CASSPLLRDGYTF.